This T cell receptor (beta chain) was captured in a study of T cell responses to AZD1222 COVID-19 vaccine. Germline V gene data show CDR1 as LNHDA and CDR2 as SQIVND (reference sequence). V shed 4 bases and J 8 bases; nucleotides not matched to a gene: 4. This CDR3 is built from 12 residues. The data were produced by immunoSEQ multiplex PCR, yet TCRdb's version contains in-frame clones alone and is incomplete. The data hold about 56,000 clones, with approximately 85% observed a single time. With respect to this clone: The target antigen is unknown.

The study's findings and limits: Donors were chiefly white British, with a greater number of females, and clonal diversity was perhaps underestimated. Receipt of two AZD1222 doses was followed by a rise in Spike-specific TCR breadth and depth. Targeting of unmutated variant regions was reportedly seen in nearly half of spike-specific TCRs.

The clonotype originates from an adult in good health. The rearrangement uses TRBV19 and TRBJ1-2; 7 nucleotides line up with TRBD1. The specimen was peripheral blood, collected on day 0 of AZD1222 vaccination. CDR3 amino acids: CASSTGTVGYTF. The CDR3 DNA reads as TGTGCCAGTAGTACGGGGACAGTCGGCTACACCTTC.